This TCR beta chain originates from a study of blood T cells in healthy people across ages. General study points: Changes seen in expanded clonotypes were possibly confounded by donor CMV status left unknown.

Deletions cut 3 bases from V and 2 bases from J, with 4 bases between. This CDR3 contains 12 residues. Germline V gene sequence: CDR1 SNHLY, CDR2 FYNNEI. Primers used in a second PCR of about 7 to 12 cycles were a sample-barcoded 5' primer and a J-beta primer mix. A single record per CDR3 protein comes from TCRdb applying MiXCR to the 5' RACE reads. The profile shows under 1,000,000 distinct CDR3 sequences, 36% of them singletons. Note on this clonotype: The target antigen is unknown.

This chain connects TRBV2 to TRBJ2-5, with no clear D. Sequenced: blood. This TCR was sampled from a man younger than 30 in good health. DNA of the CDR3: TGTGCCAGCAGTGACGAGCAAGAGACCCAGTACTTC. Encoded protein: CASSDEQETQYF.